This T cell receptor beta chain was recovered during a study of blood T cell repertoires in COVID-19. This CDR3 spans 16 amino acids. Germline V gene data show CDR1 as SGHNT and CDR2 as YYREEE (reference sequence). The V segment lost 4 bases and the J segment 4 bases; nucleotides outside the gene matches: 10. Original processing methods: Amplifying reference gene primers gave estimates of nucleated cell counts. The table came from immunoSEQ multiplex PCR; TCRdb's copy has only in-frame clones and leaves some out. From that table come the V and J calls and clone size; the DNA was used to work out D and trimming. Of roughly 150,000 clones in the sample, approximately 84% were seen once.

The chain links TRBV5-4 to TRBJ1-4; TRBD1 aligns across 7 bases. This sequence was found in a man in his 70s with active or convalescent COVID-19. The material sequenced was peripheral blood. CDR3 sequence: CASSRGTGTDNEKLFF. The CDR3, as DNA: TGTGCCAGCAGCCGCGGCACCGGGACAGATAATGAAAAACTGTTTTTT. Together with reference TRBV5-4 and TRBJ1-4, the CDR3 gives the full variable domain: ETGVTQSPTHLIKTRGQQVTLRCSSQSGHNTVSWYQQALGQGPQFIFQYYREEENGRGNFPPRFSGLQFPNYSSELNVNALELDDSALYLCASSRGTGTDNEKLFFGSGTQLSVL.